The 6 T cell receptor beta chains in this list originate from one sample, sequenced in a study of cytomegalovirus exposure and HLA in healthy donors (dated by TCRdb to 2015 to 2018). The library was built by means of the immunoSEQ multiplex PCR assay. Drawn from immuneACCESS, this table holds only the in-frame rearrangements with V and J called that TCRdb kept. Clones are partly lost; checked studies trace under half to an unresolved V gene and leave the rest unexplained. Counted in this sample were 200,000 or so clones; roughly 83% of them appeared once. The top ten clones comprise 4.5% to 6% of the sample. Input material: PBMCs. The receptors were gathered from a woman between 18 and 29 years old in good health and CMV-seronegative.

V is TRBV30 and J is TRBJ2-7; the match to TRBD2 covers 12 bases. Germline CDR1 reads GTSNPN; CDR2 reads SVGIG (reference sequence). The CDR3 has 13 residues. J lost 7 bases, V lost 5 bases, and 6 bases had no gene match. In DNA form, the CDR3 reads TGTGCCTGGTCTAGCGGGAGGGCTTATGAGCAGTACTTC. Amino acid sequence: CAWSSGRAYEQYF. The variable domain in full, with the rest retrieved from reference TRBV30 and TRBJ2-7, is SQTIHQWPATLVQPVGSPLSLECTVEGTSNPNLYWYRQAAGRGLQLLFYSVGIGQISSEVPQNLSASRPQDRQFILSSKKLLLSDSGFYLCAWSSGRAYEQYFGPGTRLTVT.

CDR3 amino acids: CASSNCTSGYEQYF. CDR3 DNA: TGTGCCAGCAGCAATTGTACTAGCGGTTACGAGCAGTACTTC. The chain combines TRBV21-1 with TRBJ2-7; the D call TRBD2 from the table was never checked on the DNA. TRBV21-1 is a documented pseudogene. The CDR3 is 14 residues long.

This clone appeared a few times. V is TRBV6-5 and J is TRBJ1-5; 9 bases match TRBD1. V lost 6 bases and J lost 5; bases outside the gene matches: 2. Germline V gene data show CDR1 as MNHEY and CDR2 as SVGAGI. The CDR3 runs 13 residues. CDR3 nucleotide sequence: TGTGCCAGCAGGGGACAGGGACATCAGCCCCAGCATTTT. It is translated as CASRGQGHQPQHF.

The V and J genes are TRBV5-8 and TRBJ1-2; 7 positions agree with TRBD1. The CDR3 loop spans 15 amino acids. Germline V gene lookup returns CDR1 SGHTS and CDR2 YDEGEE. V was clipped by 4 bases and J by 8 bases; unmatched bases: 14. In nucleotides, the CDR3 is TGTGCCAGCAGCGGAGGAGACAGGGAGTGGGAGGGCTACACCTTC. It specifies CASSGGDREWEGYTF.

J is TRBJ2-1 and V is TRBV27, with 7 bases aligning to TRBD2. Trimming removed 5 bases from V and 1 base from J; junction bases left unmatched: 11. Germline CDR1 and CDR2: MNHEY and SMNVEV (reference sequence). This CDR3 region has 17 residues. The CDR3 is CASSPQKGRVSYNEQFF. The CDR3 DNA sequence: TGTGCCAGCAGTCCCCAGAAAGGGAGGGTTTCCTACAATGAGCAGTTCTTC.

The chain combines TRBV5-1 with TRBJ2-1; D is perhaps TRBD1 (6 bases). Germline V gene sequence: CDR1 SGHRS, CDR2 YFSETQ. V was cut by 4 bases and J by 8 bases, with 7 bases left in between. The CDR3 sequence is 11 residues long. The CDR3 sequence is CASSPGDEQFF. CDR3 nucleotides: TGCGCCAGCAGCCCAGGGGATGAGCAGTTCTTC.